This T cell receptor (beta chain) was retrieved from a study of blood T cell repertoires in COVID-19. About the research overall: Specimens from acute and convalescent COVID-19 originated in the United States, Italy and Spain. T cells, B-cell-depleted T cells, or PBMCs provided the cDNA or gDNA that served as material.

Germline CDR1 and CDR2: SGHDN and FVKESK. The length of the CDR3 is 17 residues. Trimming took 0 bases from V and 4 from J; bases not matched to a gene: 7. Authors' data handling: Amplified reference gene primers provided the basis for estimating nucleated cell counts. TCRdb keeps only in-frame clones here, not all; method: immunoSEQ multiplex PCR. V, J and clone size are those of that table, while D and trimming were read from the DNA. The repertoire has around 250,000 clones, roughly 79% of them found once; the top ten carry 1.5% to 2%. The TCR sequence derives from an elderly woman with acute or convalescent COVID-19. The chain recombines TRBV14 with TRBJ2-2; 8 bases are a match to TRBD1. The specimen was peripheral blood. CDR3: CASSQDLPGQATGELFF. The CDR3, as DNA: TGTGCCAGCAGCCAAGATCTTCCGGGACAGGCCACCGGGGAGCTGTTTTTT.